This is a list of T cell receptor beta chains from one sample in a study of blood T cell repertoires in COVID-19. Clones were sequenced by immunoSEQ multiplex PCR, and TCRdb holds only the in-frame ones, with some missing. The sample comprises about 110,000 clones, about 72% of which are singletons, and about 7.1% rests with the top ten. The sequencing input was peripheral blood. All receptors come from a woman aged 55 to 70 with acute or convalescent COVID-19. CDR3s include the opening cysteine and the closing phenylalanine or tryptophan. Each record gives: D gene, J gene, V gene, clone size, CDR3 DNA, CDR3 protein. D genes are given only for firm matches. Clone size is shown for a subset of rows, as once, few, many or a class of expanded clone.

-,TRBJ1-5,TRBV2,-,TGTGCCAGCAGTGAGGGGGGGCTTCAGCCCCAGCATTTT,CASSEGGLQPQHF
-,TRBJ2-7,TRBV6-1,-,TGTGCCAGCAGTGAATTCGGGGTTTACGAGCAGTACTTC,CASSEFGVYEQYF
-,TRBJ1-1,TRBV9,-,TGTGCCAGCAGCGTCTCCCAAGGGCAGGGCAACACTGAAGCTTTCTTT,CASSVSQGQGNTEAFF
-,TRBJ2-7,TRBV24-1,-,TGTGCCACCAGTGATTTAACAGGCTACGAGCAGTACTTC,CATSDLTGYEQYF
TRBD1,TRBJ1-6,TRBV3-1/TRBV3-2,once,TGTGCCAGCAGCCCCGACAGGGCCCGAGGTTCACCCCTCCACTTT,CASSPDRARGSPLHF
-,TRBJ1-6,TRBV30,many,TGTGCCTGGAGTGTGTCGGGGGGGAATTCACCCCTCCACTTT,CAWSVSGGNSPLHF
-,TRBJ2-6,TRBV19,-,TGTGCCAGTAGTATCCGGGGGACTGGGGCCAACGTCCTGACTTTC,CASSIRGTGANVLTF
-,TRBJ2-2,TRBV5-1,once,TGCGCCACCTCCTTGTACACCGGGGAGCTGTTTTTT,CATSLYTGELFF
-,TRBJ1-5,TRBV19,-,TGTGCCAGTAGTGGGGGCAGGGTACCGGGCCTCAATCAGCCCCAGCATTTT,CASSGGRVPGLNQPQHF
TRBD1,TRBJ1-1,TRBV27,-,TGTGCCAGCAGTTTTCGAGACAGGGCCCTTGAAGCTTTCTTT,CASSFRDRALEAFF
-,TRBJ2-1,TRBV19,-,TGTGCCAGTAGTTTGGCGGTAAGCTCCTACAATGAGCAGTTCTTC,CASSLAVSSYNEQFF
TRBD1,TRBJ2-7,TRBV18,-,TGTGCCAGCTCACCAGCAACAGGGGGAGTTACCTACGAGCAGTACTTC,CASSPATGGVTYEQYF
-,TRBJ1-5,TRBV2,-,TGTGCCAGCAGTGATTCGCGTCCCCAAAGTCAGCCCCAGCATTTT,CASSDSRPQSQPQHF
-,TRBJ1-2,TRBV7-2,few,TGTGCCAGCAGCCCCCGACGCCAGACAGAATTTTATGGCTACACCTTC,CASSPRRQTEFYGYTF
TRBD1,TRBJ1-1,TRBV5-1,-,TGCGCCAGCAGCTTCTCCGGGACAGTTCGAACTGAAGCTTTCTTT,CASSFSGTVRTEAFF
-,TRBJ1-2,TRBV4-3,-,TGCGCCAGCAGCCAAGAGTACAGGCCTAGCGGTGGCTACACCTTC,CASSQEYRPSGGYTF
-,TRBJ2-2,TRBV10-2,once,TGCGCCAGCAGCCGGGCCTCCGAGGGCGGGGAGCTGTTTTTT,CASSRASEGGELFF
TRBD2,TRBJ2-1,TRBV7-6,-,TGTGCCAGCAGCAATCAAGCGGGGGGGTACAATGAGCAGTTCTTC,CASSNQAGGYNEQFF
-,TRBJ1-6,TRBV3-1/TRBV3-2,few,TGTGCCAGCAGCCAAGAATTCAGATCTGGCCTCCACTTT,CASSQEFRSGLHF
TRBD1,TRBJ1-4,TRBV6-1,few,TGTGCCAGCAGTGAAAGTGGACAGGGATTTCAAAAACTGTTTTTT,CASSESGQGFQKLFF
TRBD1,TRBJ1-5,TRBV27,-,TGTGCCAGCAGCCCCATCGGACAGGGCGGTCAGCCCCAGCATTTT,CASSPIGQGGQPQHF
TRBD1,TRBJ2-7,TRBV28,-,TGTGCCAGCGGGGCCGGGACAGGGGGATACGAGCAGTACTTC,CASGAGTGGYEQYF
TRBD1,TRBJ1-4,TRBV7-2,-,TGTGCCAGCAGCTTATCAATCGCTGGGACAGGGAACGAAAAACTGTTTTTT,CASSLSIAGTGNEKLFF
-,TRBJ2-3,TRBV5-4,-,TGTGCCGAACGCTCGGGGGTCACAGATACGCAGTATTTT,CAERSGVTDTQYF
TRBD1,TRBJ1-1,TRBV5-8,once,TGTGCCAGCAGCTTGTGGCCAGGGAGGAACAGGGGGCGGTTGGACACTGAAGCTTTCTTT,CASSLWPGRNRGRLDTEAFF
-,TRBJ2-2,TRBV6-5,-,TGTGCCAGCAGTTACTCTTTCCAGAACACCGGGGAGCTGTTTTTT,CASSYSFQNTGELFF
-,TRBJ2-1,TRBV11-3,-,TGTGCCAGCAGCTTAGGTAGGGTAGCGAGAACGGAGCAGTTCTTC,CASSLGRVARTEQFF
TRBD1,TRBJ2-7,TRBV10-1,-,TGCGCCAGCAGTGCCGGGACAGGATTCTACGAGCAGTACTTC,CASSAGTGFYEQYF
TRBD2,TRBJ2-3,TRBV5-1,-,TGCGCCAGCAGCTTGGAAGCGGGAGGGACAGATACGCAGTATTTT,CASSLEAGGTDTQYF
-,TRBJ1-3,TRBV30,-,TGTGCCTGGAGTAGCCGGGGTAGAAACACCATATATTTT,CAWSSRGRNTIYF
TRBD2,TRBJ2-3,TRBV7-2,once,TGTGCCAGCAGCCCAAAAGTGGGGGGGTCCACAGATACGCAGTATTTT,CASSPKVGGSTDTQYF
-,TRBJ2-7,TRBV5-6,-,TGTGCCAGCAGCTTGGCCTACAGGACCTACGAGCAGTACTTC,CASSLAYRTYEQYF
TRBD1,TRBJ1-2,TRBV6-1,once,TGTGCCAGCAGTGAAGAAGGGGGCTTCGGCTATGGCTACACCTTC,CASSEEGGFGYGYTF
-,TRBJ2-7,TRBV5-5,few,TGTGCCAGCAGCTCCCACTACGAGCAGTACTTC,CASSSHYEQYF